This entry describes one T cell receptor (beta chain). The antigen remains unidentified. The sample originates from a study of T cell responses to AZD1222 COVID-19 vaccine. Generated by immunoSEQ multiplex PCR, the TCRdb table keeps only in-frame clones and is missing some. The data hold about 110,000 clones, with roughly 87% observed a single time. The germline CDR1 and CDR2 sequences are LGHNA and YSLEER. J lost 4 bases, V lost 3 bases, and 6 bases had no gene match. CDR3 length: 16 residues. Study-wide results and limits: AZD1222 recipients seropositive at baseline numbered only six or seven. Targeting of unmutated variant regions was reportedly seen in nearly half of spike-specific TCRs. Most donors were white British, females outnumbered males, and clonal diversity was possibly underestimated.

The clonotype comes from an adult in good health. Sample: peripheral blood, taken on day 0 of AZD1222 vaccination. The genes are TRBV4-3 and TRBJ2-7; 13 bases are a match to TRBD2. CDR3 loop: CASSQILAGGDYEQYF. CDR3 bases: TGCGCCAGCAGCCAGATACTAGCGGGAGGGGATTACGAGCAGTACTTC.